Here is one T cell receptor (beta chain) with its context. The junction shows a germline mismatch at one end, possibly a read error. This entry belongs to a study of shared clonotypes between healthy human individuals. Study as a whole: CD4 naive cells filled three plates per donor, CD4 memory three, CD8 naive two and CD8 memory one.

The CDR3 has 12 residues. CDR1 is LNHNV, CDR2 YYDKDF, per germline (reference sequence). Clones were read by immunoSEQ multiplex PCR, and TCRdb kept only the in-frame ones, dropping some. The table lists approximately 1.5 million clones, under 99% of them singletons. The source is a man under 40 in good health. V is TRBV15 and J is TRBJ1-2; the D gene is possibly TRBD1 (6 bases). Sequenced material: naive CD4+ T cells sorted from blood. Stated subset: CD45RA+ positively selected. This CDR3 is CATRGAGTLHLF. The CDR3 DNA reads as TGTGCCACCAGGGGGGCAGGGACTCTTCACCTCTTC.